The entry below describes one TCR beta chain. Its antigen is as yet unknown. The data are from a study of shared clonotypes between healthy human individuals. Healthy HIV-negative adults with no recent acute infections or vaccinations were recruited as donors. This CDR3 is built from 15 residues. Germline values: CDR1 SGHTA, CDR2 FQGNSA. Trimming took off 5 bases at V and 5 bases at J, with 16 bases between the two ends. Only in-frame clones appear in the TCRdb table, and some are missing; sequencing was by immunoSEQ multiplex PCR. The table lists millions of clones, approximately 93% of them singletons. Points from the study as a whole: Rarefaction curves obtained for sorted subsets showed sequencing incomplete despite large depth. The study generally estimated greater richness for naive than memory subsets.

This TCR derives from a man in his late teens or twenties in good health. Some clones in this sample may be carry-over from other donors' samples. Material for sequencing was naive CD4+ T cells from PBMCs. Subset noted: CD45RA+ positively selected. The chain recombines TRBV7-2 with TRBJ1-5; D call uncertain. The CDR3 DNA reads TGTGCCAGCAGCCCCCACCAGTGGCAGGATCAGCCCCAGCATTTT. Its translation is CASSPHQWQDQPQHF. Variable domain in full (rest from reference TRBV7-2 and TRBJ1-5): GAGVSQSPSNKVTEKGKDVELRCDPISGHTALYWYRQSLGQGLEFLIYFQGNSAPDKSGLPSDRFSAERTGGSVSTLTIQRTQQEDSAVYLCASSPHQWQDQPQHFGDGTRLSIL.